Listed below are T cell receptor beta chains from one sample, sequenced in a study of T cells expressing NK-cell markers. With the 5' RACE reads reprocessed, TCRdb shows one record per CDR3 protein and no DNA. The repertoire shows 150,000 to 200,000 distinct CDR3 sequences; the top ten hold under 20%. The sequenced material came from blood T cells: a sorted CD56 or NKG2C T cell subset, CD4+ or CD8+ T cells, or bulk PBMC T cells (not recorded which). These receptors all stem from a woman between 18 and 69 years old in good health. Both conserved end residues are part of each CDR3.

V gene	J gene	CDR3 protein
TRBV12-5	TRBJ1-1	CASGSLQGRRTEAFF
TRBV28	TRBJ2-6	CASSFGQRRTNVLTF
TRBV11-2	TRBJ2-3	CASSLRTVTDTQYF
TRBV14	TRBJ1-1	CASSRQGRLQAFF
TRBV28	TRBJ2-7	CASRSPLGREQYF
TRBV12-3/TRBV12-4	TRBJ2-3	CASSPRGAGPGRDTQYF
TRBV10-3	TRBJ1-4	CAASEDVSGKLFF
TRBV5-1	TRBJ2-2	CASVAGSANTGELFF
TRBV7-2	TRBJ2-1	CASSLDGTNNNEQFF
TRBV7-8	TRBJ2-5	CASSLMSQGSETQYF
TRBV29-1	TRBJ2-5	CSVEGVGETQYF
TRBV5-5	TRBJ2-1	CASSLFTGLASGEQFF
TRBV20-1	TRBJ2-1	CSAPKLAGGNNEQFF
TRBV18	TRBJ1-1	CASSAGRDTEAFF
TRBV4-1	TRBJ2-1	CASSHVGGNNEQFF